One sample yielded the 17 T cell receptor beta chains listed below, sequenced in a study of T cells after yellow fever vaccination. TCRdb called the 5' RACE reads again in MiXCR, with one record for every CDR3 protein. This sample has 450,000 to 550,000 distinct CDR3 sequences, with 15% to 20% found just once. Sequences were derived from PBMCs, sampled 15 days after the yellow fever booster vaccination. The receptors here all came from a man aged 25-45 years who received the YFV17D yellow fever vaccine.

This chain links TRBV7-2 with TRBJ2-7, with D tentatively TRBD1 (6 bases). Trimming removed 2 bases at V and 9 bases at J, with 20 bases between. The germline V gene encodes CDR1 SGHTA and CDR2 FQGNSA. The CDR3 runs 15 residues. The DNA for the CDR3 is TGTGCCAGCAGCTTATCTGGGACAACCGCGGATCGGCAGTACTTC. It is translated as CASSLSGTTADRQYF.

The chain couples TRBV5-1 to TRBJ1-2; D perhaps matches TRBD1 (5 bases). Trimming left V 0 bases short and J 5 bases short, with 11 bases between. There are 14 residues in the CDR3. Germline CDR1 and CDR2: SGHRS and YFSETQ. CDR3 residues: CASSLVSGGYGYTF. Here the CDR3 DNA reads TGCGCCAGCAGCTTGGTGTCGGGGGGTTATGGCTACACCTTC.

This clonotype was counted only a few times. The CDR3 sequence is CASSVASGTGNLQYF. The CDR3 DNA is TGTGCCAGCAGCGTCGCCAGTGGGACAGGGAATTTACAGTACTTC. V gene TRBV7-9 combines with J gene TRBJ2-7; TRBD1 matches 9 bases. Germline V gene data show CDR1 as SEHNR and CDR2 as FQNEAQ (reference sequence). V lost 5 bases and J lost 10; bases outside the gene matches: 15. This CDR3 is 15 amino acids long. Complete variable domain (other parts from reference TRBV7-9 and TRBJ2-7): DTGVSQNPRHKITKRGQNVTFRCDPISEHNRLYWYRQTLGQGPEFLTYFQNEAQLEKSRLLSDRFSAERPKGSFSTLEIQRTEQGDSAMYLCASSVASGTGNLQYFGPGTRLTVT.

This clonotype was seen more than once but under ten times. V gene TRBV20-1 combines with J gene TRBJ2-3, with D uncertain. CDR1 is DFQATT and CDR2 is SNEGSKA in the germline V gene (reference sequence). Between the trimmed V and J ends, which lost 6 bases and 3 bases, there was a span of 10 bases. The CDR3 is 12 amino acids. The CDR3 is CSAGWGTDTQYF. The DNA for the CDR3 is TGCAGTGCCGGCTGGGGAACAGATACGCAGTATTTT.

The chain links TRBV15 to TRBJ1-2, with 10 positions matching TRBD1. CDR3 length equals 14 residues. Germline V gene sequence: CDR1 LNHNV, CDR2 YYDKDF (reference sequence). The ends lost 3 bases at V and 5 bases at J; junction bases unmatched: 3. CDR3 DNA sequence: TGTGCCACCAGCAGGGACAGGGGGTTATATGGCTACACCTTC. Encoded protein: CATSRDRGLYGYTF. Variable domain in full (rest from reference TRBV15 and TRBJ1-2): DAMVIQNPRYQVTQFGKPVTLSCSQTLNHNVMYWYQQKSSQAPKLLFHYYDKDFNNEADTPDNFQSRRPNTSFCFLDIRSPGLGDTAMYLCATSRDRGLYGYTFGSGTRLTVV.

V gene TRBV12-3 or TRBV12-4 combines with J gene TRBJ2-3; tentative D call: TRBD1 (7 bases). Trimming left V 0 bases short and J 0 bases short, with 10 bases between. This CDR3 has 16 residues. CDR3 protein: CASSLAEGASTDTQYF. The CDR3 DNA follows: TGTGCCAGCAGTTTAGCGGAGGGGGCTAGCACAGATACGCAGTATTTT.

J is TRBJ2-2 and V is TRBV6-5, with D uncertain. The CDR3 runs to 14 residues. Per the germline V gene, CDR1 is MNHEY and CDR2 is SVGAGI. V was trimmed by 0 bases and J by 4 bases, leaving 6 bases between them. The DNA for the CDR3 is TGTGCCAGCAGTTACTCAGGACGCACCGGGGAGCTGTTTTTT. Residues: CASSYSGRTGELFF.

The chain joins TRBV4-1 to TRBJ2-4; tentatively, D is TRBD2 (5 bases). This CDR3 contains 17 residues. CDR1 and CDR2 (germline): MGHRA, YSYEKL. V was pared by 0 bases and J by 0 bases, with 12 bases between. The CDR3 region is CASSQDGVRSAKNIQYF. The CDR3 DNA sequence: TGCGCCAGCAGCCAAGACGGGGTGAGGTCAGCCAAAAACATTCAGTACTTC.

The chain combines TRBV19 with TRBJ2-7; a weak D match, TRBD2 (6 bases). Trimming took off 0 bases at V and 3 bases at J, with 9 bases between the two ends. CDR3 length: 14 residues. The germline V gene has CDR1 LNHDA and CDR2 SQIVND (reference sequence). The CDR3 loop is CASSIDFGGYEQYF. The CDR3 DNA sequence: TGTGCCAGTAGTATAGACTTCGGGGGCTACGAGCAGTACTTC.

J is TRBJ2-7 and V is TRBV7-6, with 16 bases that match TRBD2. The CDR3 is made up of 17 amino acids. J lost 2 bases, V lost 5 bases, and 6 bases had no gene match. From germline, CDR1 is SGHVS and CDR2 FNYEAQ. The CDR3 coding sequence is TGTGCCAGCAGCACCCGGGGGACTAGCGGGAGGGCCTACGAGCAGTACTTC. Protein sequence: CASSTRGTSGRAYEQYF.

This chain's CDR3 is CASSSGGSSGRPTDTQYF. CDR3 DNA sequence: TGTGCCAGCAGTTCGGGGGGTTCTAGCGGGAGACCCACAGATACGCAGTATTTT. The chain employs TRBV28 and TRBJ2-3; 10 nucleotides agree with TRBD2. The CDR3 is 18 residues long. The V gene end was trimmed by 4 bases and the J gene end by 2 bases; junction bases not matched to a gene: 12. Germline CDR1 MDHEN, CDR2 SYDVKM.

V gene TRBV7-9 combines with J gene TRBJ2-5, with 7 bases identical to TRBD2. V trimming: 6 bases; J trimming: 5 bases; junction bases outside the gene matches: 3. Germline V gene sequence: CDR1 SEHNR, CDR2 FQNEAQ (reference sequence). The CDR3 consists of 12 residues. As DNA, the CDR3 is TGTGCCAGCAGGAGGGGAGGGGAGACCCAGTACTTC. Translated: CASRRGGETQYF.

The CDR3 nucleotides read TGCAGTGCTAGTGGTAGCGGGAAGAGCACAGATACGCAGTATTTT. The encoded protein is CSASGSGKSTDTQYF. This chain joins TRBV20-1 and TRBJ2-3; 8 bases line up with TRBD2. The trim removed 3 bases at V and 0 bases at J, leaving 5 bases unmatched. This CDR3 has 15 amino acids. The germline V gene has CDR1 DFQATT and CDR2 SNEGSKA (reference sequence).

V and J are TRBV30 and TRBJ2-1; 9 nucleotides match TRBD1. The trim removed 1 base at V and 8 bases at J, leaving 9 bases unmatched. The CDR3 sequence is 15 residues long. The germline gives CDR1 GTSNPN, CDR2 SVGIG (reference sequence). The CDR3 spells CAWSGIQGAPDEQFF. The CDR3 nucleotides read TGTGCCTGGAGTGGTATACAGGGGGCGCCGGATGAGCAGTTCTTC.

This clonotype was seen only a few times. CDR3 bases: TGTGCCAGCAGCCCAGTGGGCGGACTAGACTCAGATACGCAGTATTTT. Translated, it gives CASSPVGGLDSDTQYF. The rearrangement uses TRBV4-2 and TRBJ2-3, with TRBD2 matching over 7 bases. With V trimmed by 4 bases and J by 4 bases, 11 bases remained unmatched. CDR1 and CDR2 (germline): LGHNA, YNFKEQ. This CDR3 contains 16 residues.

This clonotype was detected a few times. The rearrangement joins TRBV30 to TRBJ1-2; no clear D. CDR3 length: 12 residues. The ends were cut back, 2 bases at V and 6 bases at J, with 10 bases in the middle. Germline V gives CDR1 GTSNPN, CDR2 SVGIG (reference sequence). The chain's CDR3 is CAWSKRLHGYTF. For the CDR3, the DNA is TGTGCCTGGAGTAAACGGCTACATGGCTACACCTTC.

The chain couples TRBV3-1 to TRBJ1-1; possible D gene TRBD1, 6 bases. The germline V and J ends were trimmed by 5 bases and 0 bases, with 10 bases remaining between them. CDR1 is LGHDT and CDR2 is YNNKEL in the germline V gene (reference sequence). There are 14 residues in the CDR3. In DNA form, the CDR3 reads TGTGCCAGCAGCTCCCGGGGGCTGAACACTGAAGCTTTCTTT. Protein: CASSSRGLNTEAFF.